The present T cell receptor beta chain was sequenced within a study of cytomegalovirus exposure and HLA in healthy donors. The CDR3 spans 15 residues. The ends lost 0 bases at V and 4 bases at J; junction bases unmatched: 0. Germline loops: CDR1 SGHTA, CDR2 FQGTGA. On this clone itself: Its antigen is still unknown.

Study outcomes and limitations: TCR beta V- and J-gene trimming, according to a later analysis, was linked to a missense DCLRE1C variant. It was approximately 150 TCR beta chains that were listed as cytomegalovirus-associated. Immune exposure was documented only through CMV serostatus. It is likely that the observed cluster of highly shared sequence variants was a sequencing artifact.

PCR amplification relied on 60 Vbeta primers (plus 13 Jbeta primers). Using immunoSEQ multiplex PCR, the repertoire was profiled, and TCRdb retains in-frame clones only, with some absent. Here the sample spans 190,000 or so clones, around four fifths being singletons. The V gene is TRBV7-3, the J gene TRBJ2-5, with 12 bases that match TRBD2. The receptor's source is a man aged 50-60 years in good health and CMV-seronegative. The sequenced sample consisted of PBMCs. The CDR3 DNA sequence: TGTGCCAGCAGCTTAACGGGACTAGCGGGAGAGACCCAGTACTTC. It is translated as CASSLTGLAGETQYF.